These 27 T cell receptor beta chains came from one sample sequenced in a study of response to subunit inactivated influenza vaccine. Each CDR3 protein gets one entry after TCRdb re-called the RT-PCR reads with MiXCR. The sample shows some 850,000 distinct CDR3 sequences, under 20% of them seen only once. This specimen was PBMCs from blood, taken less than 6 days after vaccination. The source of these receptors is a man aged 50 or older who received an inactivated influenza vaccine.

This clonotype was found a few times. The genes are TRBV20-1 and TRBJ2-7, with 7 bases that match TRBD1. The V gene's germline CDR1 is DFQATT and CDR2 SNEGSKA (reference sequence). The ends lost 6 bases at V and 6 bases at J; junction bases unmatched: 14. The CDR3 covers 14 residues. The CDR3 DNA follows: TGCAGTGCAACTAAGGGGGCGGGTGATAGCGAGCAGTACTTC. It is translated as CSATKGAGDSEQYF.

This chain connects TRBV20-1 to TRBJ2-1, with 12 bases aligning to TRBD2. The V gene's germline CDR1 is DFQATT and CDR2 SNEGSKA (reference sequence). CDR3 length equals 16 residues. J lost 7 bases, V lost 3 bases, and 10 bases had no gene match. The CDR3 DNA reads TGCAGTGCTAGCTTGGGACTAGCGGGTGGGTCGAATGAGCAGTTCTTC. Translated: CSASLGLAGGSNEQFF.

The V and J genes are TRBV5-1 and TRBJ2-5; D is unresolved. The V and J ends lost 0 bases and 9 bases respectively, with 12 bases between them. The CDR3 is made up of 13 amino acids. Germline loops: CDR1 SGHRS, CDR2 YFSETQ. Here the CDR3 DNA reads TGCGCCAGCAGCTTGGAGTGGACCCAGCCCCAGTACTTC. It codes for CASSLEWTQPQYF.

The chain carries TRBV29-1 and TRBJ1-2; the D is unclear. The CDR3 is made up of 14 amino acids. Between the trimmed V and J ends, which lost 1 base and 4 bases, there was a span of 13 bases. Germline V gene lookup returns CDR1 SQVTM and CDR2 ANQGSEA. The CDR3 region has the DNA TGCAGCGTTGAAGGGGAAAGGACGGTCTATGGCTACACCTTC. Amino acids: CSVEGERTVYGYTF.

V gene TRBV7-2 combines with J gene TRBJ1-2; D ambiguous. The CDR3 sequence is 12 residues long. V lost 4 bases and J 8 bases, leaving 11 bases between the germline ends. Germline V gives CDR1 SGHTA, CDR2 FQGNSA. The CDR3 is CASSSELGGYTF. In nucleotides, the CDR3 is TGTGCCAGCAGCTCCGAACTTGGGGGCTACACCTTC.

This clonotype was recorded a few times. The V call is TRBV10-3, the J call TRBJ2-7; a possible D gene is TRBD2 (6 bases). Looked up from germline, CDR1 is ENHRY and CDR2 is SYGVKD. The ends were cut back, 6 bases at V and 4 bases at J, with 19 bases in the middle. The CDR3 is made up of 15 amino acids. The CDR3 is CAISSSLGGGYEQYF. CDR3 bases: TGTGCCATCAGCTCATCTTTGGGCGGAGGGTACGAGCAGTACTTC.

This clonotype occurred many times. The chain has TRBV20-1 and TRBJ2-3; 16 bases agree with TRBD2. V gave up 1 base and J gave up 2 bases; unmatched junction bases: 12. The CDR3 length is 20 residues. Germline assignment: CDR1 DFQATT and CDR2 SNEGSKA (reference sequence). This CDR3 is CSARASGLAGGPSVTDTQYF. CDR3 nucleotides: TGCAGTGCTAGAGCCTCGGGACTAGCGGGAGGGCCGTCGGTCACAGATACGCAGTATTTT.

This clonotype was observed a handful of times. This chain uses TRBV7-9 with TRBJ2-1; possibly TRBD2 for D (5 bases). The CDR3 is 14 amino acids. The germline CDR1 and CDR2 sequences are SEHNR and FQNEAQ (reference sequence). The V end was cut by 5 bases, the J end by 1 base, with 9 bases between. The CDR3 DNA follows: TGTGCCAGCAGCAGTAGCGCGTCCTACAATGAGCAGTTCTTC. It codes for CASSSSASYNEQFF.

This clonotype occurred many times. This chain links TRBV7-2 with TRBJ2-7; D is ambiguous. Germline lookup yields CDR1 SGHTA and CDR2 FQGNSA. Trimming pared 1 base from V and 4 bases from J, leaving 11 bases between. The CDR3 length is 14 residues. As DNA, the CDR3 is TGTGCCAGCAGCTTAGATCGCACAAAGTACGAGCAGTACTTC. Translation: CASSLDRTKYEQYF.

The J gene is TRBJ1-2, the V gene TRBV6-5, with a weak D call TRBD1 (5 bases). CDR1 MNHEY and CDR2 SVGAGI come from the germline V gene. The V end was cut by 4 bases, the J end by 6 bases, with 15 bases between. This CDR3 has 14 amino acids. CDR3 in DNA: TGTGCCAGCAGTTCAAACCGGGGACTGAATGGCTACACCTTC. This codes for CASSSNRGLNGYTF.

CDR3 sequence (DNA): TGCAGTGCTAGGGTCCTCAGTCACTCCTACAATGAGCAGTTCTTC. Its translation: CSARVLSHSYNEQFF. The V and J genes are TRBV20-1 and TRBJ2-1; D is ambiguous. The CDR3 contains 15 residues. In germline, CDR1 is DFQATT, CDR2 SNEGSKA (reference sequence). The ends were cut back, 3 bases at V and 0 bases at J, with 12 bases in the middle.

V is TRBV12-3 or TRBV12-4 and J is TRBJ1-1, with TRBD1 matching 7 bases. The CDR3 length is 13 residues. V shed 6 bases and J 4 bases; nucleotides not matched to a gene: 5. For the CDR3, the DNA is TGTGCCAGCAGGTTAACAGGGGCCACTGAAGCTTTCTTT. As protein: CASRLTGATEAFF.

This clonotype was counted ten times or more. The rearrangement joins TRBV28 to TRBJ1-6; a weak D match, TRBD1 (5 bases). This CDR3 is built from 13 residues. Germline-derived CDR1 and CDR2 are MDHEN and SYDVKM. Trimming shortened V by 6 bases and J by 7 bases, and 10 bases separated the two germline ends. CDR3 nucleotide sequence: TGTGCCAGCAGAGGGGACTACAATTCACCCCTCCACTTT. Its protein is CASRGDYNSPLHF.

The J gene is TRBJ2-3, the V gene TRBV29-1; a weak D match, TRBD2 (6 bases). With 6 bases removed from V and 6 bases from J, the gap between germline ends came to 16 bases. The CDR3 spans 13 residues. Germline CDR1 is SQVTM and CDR2 is ANQGSEA. CDR3 sequence reads: CSVRGIDGDTQYF. CDR3 sequence (DNA): TGCAGCGTCCGGGGGATAGACGGGGATACGCAGTATTTT.

The genes are TRBV12-3 or TRBV12-4 and TRBJ1-6; no clear D. The CDR3 spans 15 residues. The V end lost 3 bases, the J end lost 2 bases, and 8 bases lay between the germline ends. The CDR3 nucleotides read TGTGCCAGCAGTTTCTCCGACCCCTATAATTCACCCCTCCACTTT. It encodes CASSFSDPYNSPLHF.

This clonotype has a handful of counts. V gene TRBV20-1 combines with J gene TRBJ2-7; TRBD1 matches at 8 bases. Per germline, CDR1 DFQATT and CDR2 SNEGSKA (reference sequence). The CDR3 consists of 12 residues. V was pared by 3 bases and J by 12 bases, with 10 bases of the junction left unmatched. The CDR3 loop is CSASDRGMKLYF. CDR3 sequence (DNA): TGCAGTGCTAGCGACAGGGGAATGAAACTGTACTTC.

The gene calls are TRBV12-3 or TRBV12-4 and TRBJ2-3; 7 bases agree with TRBD2. J gave up 4 bases and V 5 bases, and 9 bases lay outside the gene matches. This CDR3 is built from 15 residues. The CDR3 reads CASSPGTTVSDTQYF. The CDR3 coding sequence is TGTGCCAGCAGTCCAGGGACTACGGTCTCAGATACGCAGTATTTT.

The chain uses TRBV4-2 and TRBJ2-7, with 10 bases matching TRBD2. Germline V lookup: CDR1 LGHNA, CDR2 YNFKEQ. The CDR3 spans 16 residues. V gave up 0 bases and J gave up 4 bases; unmatched junction bases: 6. CDR3 DNA: TGTGCCAGCAGCCAAGATTTAAGCGGGGGGGCTTACGAGCAGTACTTC. Protein sequence: CASSQDLSGGAYEQYF.

This clonotype was found a few times. The chain couples TRBV5-5 to TRBJ1-5; D not resolved. The germline V gene has CDR1 SGHKS and CDR2 YYEKEE (reference sequence). Between the trimmed V and J ends, which lost 0 bases and 4 bases, there was a span of 8 bases. The CDR3 spans 14 residues. The CDR3 is CASSLEQNNQPQHF. The CDR3 region has the DNA TGTGCCAGCAGCTTGGAACAGAATAATCAGCCCCAGCATTTT.

A few counts support this clonotype. J is TRBJ2-1 and V is TRBV7-8, with TRBD1 identical over 8 bases. This CDR3 has 17 amino acids. After removal of 5 bases from V and 0 bases from J, the junction contained 9 bases not matched to a gene. Germline CDR1 SGHVS, CDR2 FQNEAQ. The CDR3 DNA is TGTGCCAGCAGCCCTCCTAGGACAGGGAGCTCCTACAATGAGCAGTTCTTC. This sequence encodes CASSPPRTGSSYNEQFF.

The J gene is TRBJ2-7, the V gene TRBV7-8; 12 bases are a match to TRBD2. Germline V CDR1 and CDR2: SGHVS, FQNEAQ. This CDR3 is 18 amino acids long. Trimming removed 4 bases from V and 5 bases from J; junction bases left unmatched: 15. As DNA, the CDR3 is TGTGCCAGCAGCTACCCCCGGGATTGGACTAGCGGGATCGACGAGCAGTACTTC. This sequence encodes CASSYPRDWTSGIDEQYF.

This clonotype was counted a few times. The chain couples TRBV6-5 to TRBJ2-2; D is possibly TRBD2 (6 bases). V lost 4 bases, J lost 4 bases, and 16 bases lay in between. The CDR3 is 16 residues long. Per germline, CDR1 MNHEY and CDR2 SVGAGI. CDR3 protein: CASSLSGGAGTGELFF. In DNA, the CDR3 is TGTGCCAGCAGTTTGAGTGGAGGGGCGGGCACCGGGGAGCTGTTTTTT.

The chain carries TRBV24-1 and TRBJ2-2; the match to TRBD2 covers 9 bases. J gave up 5 bases and V 5 bases, and 2 bases lay outside the gene matches. Germline V gene lookup returns CDR1 KGHDR and CDR2 SFDVKD. The CDR3 length is 14 residues. The chain's CDR3 is CATSASGITGELFF. The CDR3 coding sequence is TGTGCCACCAGTGCTAGCGGGATAACCGGGGAGCTGTTTTTT.

Worth noting for this clonotype: No conserved phenylalanine or tryptophan is present at the end of the CDR3, so a read error is the likely explanation. The rearrangement links TRBV7-9 to TRBJ1-4; 9 bases agree with TRBD1. V gave up 6 bases and J gave up 7 bases; unmatched junction bases: 6. The CDR3 totals 14 residues. Germline values: CDR1 SEHNR, CDR2 FQNEAQ (reference sequence). Here the CDR3 DNA reads TGTGCCAGCAGGTCCGGGACAGGGCCTGAAAAACTGTTTTTA. Protein: CASRSGTGPEKLFL.

This clonotype was seen only a few times. This chain connects TRBV20-1 to TRBJ1-5; tentatively, D is TRBD1 (6 bases). Germline-derived CDR1 and CDR2 are DFQATT and SNEGSKA (reference sequence). Trimming stripped 5 bases from V and 6 bases from J, with 14 bases between. The CDR3 sequence is 13 residues long. The CDR3 DNA sequence: TGCAGTGCTCAGGACAGATTTGGTCAGCCCCAGCATTTT. This sequence encodes CSAQDRFGQPQHF.

With respect to this clonotype: An end of the junction differs from the germline gene, which may be a read error. The chain recombines TRBV7-7 with TRBJ2-5; 8 bases map to TRBD2. Germline lookup yields CDR1 SSHAT and CDR2 FNYEAQ (reference sequence). The CDR3 covers 14 residues. CDR3 loop: CASSSGGFTETQYF. CDR3 DNA: TGTGCTAGCAGCTCGGGGGGGTTTACGGAGACCCAGTACTTC.

V gene TRBV7-8 combines with J gene TRBJ1-2; 9 bases are shared with TRBD1. The CDR3 spans 16 residues. V was clipped by 0 bases and J by 5 bases; unmatched bases: 7. CDR1 is SGHVS, CDR2 FQNEAQ, per germline. The chain's CDR3 is CASSLAVTGGRYGYTF. The CDR3 nucleotides read TGTGCCAGCAGCTTAGCAGTTACAGGGGGCCGATATGGCTACACCTTC.